This T cell receptor (beta chain) came from a study of identical twins' blood T cells. The study's findings and limits: Twins shared more top CDR3 clonotypes than unrelated donors did.

The donors were healthy female monozygous twins, three pairs in total. This CDR3 spans 15 amino acids. Germline assignment: CDR1 SGDLS and CDR2 YYNGEE. Germline trimming cut 1 base from V and 6 bases from J; bases unmatched to any gene: 5. Methods used by the authors: Per-library CDR3 reads ranged 2.2 to 3.6 million; clonotypes, ~95,000 to ~550,000. TCRdb redid the calling of the 5' RACE reads with MiXCR, one entry per CDR3 protein. Clone size and V and J calls follow TCRdb, not the original study. The table has roughly 340,000 distinct CDR3 sequences, about 28% seen once. Comments on this clonotype: Its specificity is not known.

This receptor was taken from a woman between 18 and 50 years old in good health. The J gene is TRBJ2-1, the V gene TRBV9, with 9 bases aligning to TRBD2. The sequenced material came from PBMCs. CDR3 in amino acids: CASSVSGLALNEQFF. In DNA form, the CDR3 reads TGTGCCAGCAGCGTATCTGGACTAGCGCTCAATGAGCAGTTCTTC.